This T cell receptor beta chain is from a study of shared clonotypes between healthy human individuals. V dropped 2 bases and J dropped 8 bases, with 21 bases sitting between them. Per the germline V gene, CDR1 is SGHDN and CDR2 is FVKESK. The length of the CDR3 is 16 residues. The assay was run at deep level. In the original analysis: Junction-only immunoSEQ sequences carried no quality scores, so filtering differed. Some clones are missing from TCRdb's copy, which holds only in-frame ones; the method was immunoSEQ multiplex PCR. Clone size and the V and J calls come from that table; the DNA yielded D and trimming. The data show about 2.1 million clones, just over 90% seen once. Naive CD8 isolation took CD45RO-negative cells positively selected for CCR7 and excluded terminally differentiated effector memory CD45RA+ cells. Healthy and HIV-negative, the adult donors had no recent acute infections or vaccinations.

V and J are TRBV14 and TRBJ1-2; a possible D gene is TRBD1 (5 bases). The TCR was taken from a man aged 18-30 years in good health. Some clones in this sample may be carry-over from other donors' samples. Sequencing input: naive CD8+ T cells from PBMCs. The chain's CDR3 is CASSQKRGRVYGGYTF. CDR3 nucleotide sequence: TGTGCCAGCAGCCAAAAGAGGGGCCGGGTTTACGGGGGCTACACCTTC.